These T cell receptor beta chains were read from a single sample in a study of cytomegalovirus exposure and HLA in healthy donors. Assay: immunoSEQ multiplex PCR; the TCRdb copy retains only in-frame clones and omits some. The profile shows under 150,000 clones, roughly three quarters of them singletons. The sample taken for sequencing was PBMCs. Receptors originate from a man between 60 and 75 years old in good health and CMV-seronegative. Both conserved end residues are part of each CDR3. A D gene is named only where the DNA matches it firmly. Rows give clone size only sometimes, using once, few, many, or a class for an expanded clone.

CDR3 protein | CDR3 DNA | J gene | D gene | V gene | clone size
CASSLWIQGITYEQYF | TGTGCCAGCAGTTTATGGATCCAGGGAATAACCTACGAGCAGTACTTC | TRBJ2-7 | . | TRBV28 | .
CASSLGAGETQYF | TGTGCCAGCAGCTTAGGGGCCGGCGAGACCCAGTACTTC | TRBJ2-5 | . | TRBV11-2 | .
CAIRRQGEGEKLFF | TGTGCCATCAGGAGACAGGGGGAAGGGGAAAAACTGTTTTTT | TRBJ1-4 | TRBD1 | TRBV10-3 | .
CSVETGGRSPGELFF | TGCAGCGTAGAAACAGGGGGTAGAAGTCCCGGGGAGCTGTTTTTT | TRBJ2-2 | TRBD1 | TRBV29-1 | once
CASSLLSRQGGETQYF | TGTGCCAGCAGTTTATTAAGTCGGCAGGGAGGAGAGACCCAGTACTTC | TRBJ2-5 | . | TRBV27 | .
CASSYATEQYF | TGTGCCAGCAGTTACGCCACCGAGCAGTACTTC | TRBJ2-7 | . | TRBV6-5 | .
CASSFLPTSGSIDTQYF | TGCGCCAGCAGCTTCCTCCCTACTAGCGGGAGTATAGATACGCAGTATTTT | TRBJ2-3 | TRBD2 | TRBV5-1 | .
CASSLPPGEGANYGYTF | TGTGCCAGCAGTTTACCACCCGGGGAGGGAGCTAACTATGGCTACACCTTC | TRBJ1-2 | . | TRBV28 | .
CASSLDRVDTEAFF | TGTGCCAGCAGCCTAGACAGGGTGGACACTGAAGCTTTCTTT | TRBJ1-1 | TRBD1 | TRBV5-6 | .
CASSPRGGGRASYEQYF | TGTGCCAGCAGCCCCCGGGGGGGCGGGAGGGCCTCCTACGAGCAGTACTTC | TRBJ2-7 | TRBD2 | TRBV11-2 | .
CASRGGGALLEQYF | TGCGCCAGCCGTGGAGGGGGGGCCCTCTTGGAGCAGTACTTC | TRBJ2-7 | . | TRBV5-1 | .
CASSPRTGSNYGYTF | TGTGCCAGCAGCCCCCGGACAGGGAGTAACTATGGCTACACCTTC | TRBJ1-2 | TRBD1 | TRBV9 | few
CASRDRGRIDEQYF | TGTGCCAGTAGGGACAGGGGGCGAATCGACGAGCAGTACTTC | TRBJ2-7 | TRBD1 | TRBV19 | .
CASSIGRTGQPNTEAFF | TGTGCCAGTAGTATAGGTCGGACAGGCCAACCGAACACTGAAGCTTTCTTT | TRBJ1-1 | TRBD1 | TRBV19 | once
CASSETRGASNEKLFF | TGTGCCAGCAGCGAAACAAGAGGAGCATCTAATGAAAAACTGTTTTTT | TRBJ1-4 | . | TRBV6-1 | .
CASSYEWRGTEAFF | TGTGCCAGCAGTTACGAGTGGCGGGGCACTGAAGCTTTCTTT | TRBJ1-1 | . | TRBV6-5 | .
CASSPSGSGTQYF | TGTGCCAGCAGTCCTAGCGGGAGTGGGACCCAGTACTTC | TRBJ2-5 | TRBD2 | TRBV27 | .
CASSPTFSRTGVYGYTF | TGCGCCAGCAGCCCGACCTTTTCCAGGACAGGAGTCTATGGCTACACCTTC | TRBJ1-2 | TRBD1 | TRBV5-1 | .
CAWGQLDNSPLHF | TGTGCCTGGGGACAGCTGGATAATTCACCCCTCCACTTT | TRBJ1-6 | . | TRBV30 | .
CASSENEGLAGRDEQFF | TGTGCCAGCAGCGAGAACGAGGGACTAGCGGGACGGGATGAGCAGTTCTTC | TRBJ2-1 | TRBD2 | TRBV9 | .
CSVIEAGEKLFF | TGCAGCGTTATAGAGGCGGGAGAAAAACTGTTTTTT | TRBJ1-4 | . | TRBV29-1 | .
CASSYSTSGKNEQFF | TGTGCCAGCAGTTACTCGACTAGCGGGAAGAATGAGCAGTTCTTC | TRBJ2-1 | TRBD2 | TRBV6-6 | .
CASSLAAETQYF | TGTGCCAGCAGCTTAGCAGCGGAGACCCAGTACTTC | TRBJ2-5 | . | TRBV7-9 | .
CASSQDARGYGYPF | TGTGCCAGCAGCCAAGACGCTCGAGGGTATGGCTACCCCTTC | TRBJ1-2 | . | TRBV14 | few
CASSPKGSENQPQHF | TGTGCCAGCAGCCCGAAGGGGTCGGAGAATCAGCCCCAGCATTTT | TRBJ1-5 | . | TRBV7-9 | .
CASNYKAGEGYGYTF | TGTGCCAGCAATTACAAAGCAGGGGAGGGGTATGGCTACACCTTC | TRBJ1-2 | . | TRBV2 | .
CASSERRLAGVSSYEQYF | TGTGCCAGCAGTGAACGGCGGCTAGCGGGAGTTTCCTCCTACGAGCAGTACTTC | TRBJ2-7 | TRBD2 | TRBV6-1 | once
CASSSPGQGNSPLHF | TGTGCCAGCAGTTCCCCGGGACAGGGTAATTCACCCCTCCACTTT | TRBJ1-6 | TRBD1 | TRBV6-5 | .
CASSSSGEAFF | TGTGCCAGCAGTTCCTCAGGAGAAGCTTTCTTT | TRBJ1-1 | . | TRBV27 | .
CSVGAQPGETQYF | TGCAGCGTTGGGGCACAACCGGGGGAGACCCAGTACTTC | TRBJ2-5 | . | TRBV29-1 | .
CASSLGTGGEKLFF | TGCGCCAGCAGCCTCGGGACAGGGGGAGAAAAACTGTTTTTT | TRBJ1-4 | TRBD1 | TRBV5-1 | once
CASSLDRENYGYTF | TGTGCCAGCAGCTTGGACAGGGAGAACTATGGCTACACCTTC | TRBJ1-2 | . | TRBV5-4 | few
CASRGTSSLDTQYF | TGTGCCAGCAGGGGGACTAGCTCTTTGGATACGCAGTATTTT | TRBJ2-3 | TRBD2 | TRBV6-5 | .
CAISEYSGRVYNEQFF | TGTGCCATCAGTGAGTATAGCGGGAGGGTGTACAATGAGCAGTTCTTC | TRBJ2-1 | TRBD2 | TRBV10-3 | .
CASSSPPAGEAFF | TGTGCCAGCAGCTCCCCTCCGGCAGGAGAAGCTTTCTTT | TRBJ1-1 | . | TRBV7-2 | .
CASSVDSTGELFF | TGTGCCAGCAGTGTAGACTCAACCGGGGAGCTGTTTTTT | TRBJ2-2 | . | TRBV6-4 | few
CAWSNVPSGSGDTQYF | TGTGCCTGGAGTAACGTGCCTAGCGGGAGTGGAGATACGCAGTATTTT | TRBJ2-3 | TRBD2 | TRBV30 | .
CASSLDSGLLRAYSNQPQHF | TGTGCCAGCAGCTTAGACTCGGGACTCCTAAGGGCCTATAGCAATCAGCCCCAGCATTTT | TRBJ1-5 | . | TRBV11-3 | .
CASSYRGQNTEAFF | TGTGCCAGTAGCTACAGGGGACAGAACACTGAAGCTTTCTTT | TRBJ1-1 | TRBD1 | TRBV19 | .
CASRRDLNTEAFF | TGTGCCAGCAGGAGGGATCTGAACACTGAAGCTTTCTTT | TRBJ1-1 | . | TRBV2 | .
CASSQLTSGTEETQYF | TGTGCCAGCAGCCAACTGACTAGCGGAACCGAAGAGACCCAGTACTTC | TRBJ2-5 | TRBD2 | TRBV14 | .
CASSLRLRTGTNTGELFF | TGCGCCAGCAGCTTGAGGTTGAGGACAGGGACGAACACCGGGGAGCTGTTTTTT | TRBJ2-2 | TRBD1 | TRBV5-1 | .
CASSLDGEVQPQHF | TGTGCCAGCAGCTTGGATGGGGAGGTTCAGCCCCAGCATTTT | TRBJ1-5 | . | TRBV5-5 | few
CASTVGLADYEQYF | TGTGCCAGCACCGTTGGACTAGCGGATTACGAGCAGTACTTC | TRBJ2-7 | TRBD2 | TRBV5-6 | few
CASSYSMRTGAYEQYF | TGTGCCAGCAGTTACTCGATGAGGACAGGGGCGTACGAGCAGTACTTC | TRBJ2-7 | TRBD1 | TRBV6-5 | .
CASSIQGNGQPQHF | TGTGCCAGTAGTATACAGGGGAACGGTCAGCCCCAGCATTTT | TRBJ1-5 | . | TRBV19 | .
CASSLGTGYQETQYF | TGTGCCAGCAGTTTAGGGACAGGGTACCAAGAGACCCAGTACTTC | TRBJ2-5 | TRBD1 | TRBV27 | .
CASSQDSWGGYEQYF | TGCGCCAGCAGCCAGGACTCCTGGGGGGGTTACGAGCAGTACTTC | TRBJ2-7 | TRBD2 | TRBV4-1 | .
CASSRGQPNTGELFF | TGTGCCAGCTCACGGGGACAGCCGAACACCGGGGAGCTGTTTTTT | TRBJ2-2 | TRBD1 | TRBV18 | .
CASSGGVAGEVETQYF | TGTGCCAGCAGTGGGGGGGTAGCGGGAGAGGTAGAGACCCAGTACTTC | TRBJ2-5 | TRBD2 | TRBV25-1 | .
CASSLSGSAYEQYF | TGTGCCAGCAGTCTTAGCGGGAGCGCCTACGAGCAGTACTTC | TRBJ2-7 | TRBD2 | TRBV6-5 | once
CASSTSGTGGNEQYF | TGTGCCAGCAGTACATCCGGGACAGGGGGCAACGAGCAGTACTTC | TRBJ2-7 | TRBD1 | TRBV2 | .
CASSYLTSPYNEQFF | TGCGCCAGCAGCTACTTGACTAGCCCCTACAATGAGCAGTTCTTC | TRBJ2-1 | TRBD2 | TRBV5-1 | .
CASGHRGDQPQHF | TGTGCCAGCGGCCACAGGGGCGATCAGCCCCAGCATTTT | TRBJ1-5 | TRBD1 | TRBV25-1 | .